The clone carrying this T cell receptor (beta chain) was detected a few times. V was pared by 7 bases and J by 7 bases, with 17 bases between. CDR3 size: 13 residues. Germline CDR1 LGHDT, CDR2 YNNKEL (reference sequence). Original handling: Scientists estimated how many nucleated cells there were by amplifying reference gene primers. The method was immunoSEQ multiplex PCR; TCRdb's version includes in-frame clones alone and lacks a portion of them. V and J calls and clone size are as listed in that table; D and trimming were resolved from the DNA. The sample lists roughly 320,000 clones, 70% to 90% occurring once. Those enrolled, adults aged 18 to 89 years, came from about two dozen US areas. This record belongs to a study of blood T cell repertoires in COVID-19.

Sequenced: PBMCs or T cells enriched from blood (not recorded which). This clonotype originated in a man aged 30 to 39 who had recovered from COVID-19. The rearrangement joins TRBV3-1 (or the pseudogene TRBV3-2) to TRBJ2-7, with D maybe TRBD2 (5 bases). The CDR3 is CASTPSEVGEQYF. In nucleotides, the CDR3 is TGTGCCAGCACACCCTCGGAGGTAGGGGAGCAGTACTTC.